This T cell receptor (beta chain) was captured by sequencing in a study of blood T cell repertoires in COVID-19. Study context: The samples span acute and convalescent COVID-19 from the United States, Italy and Spain.

J was trimmed by 5 bases and V by 4 bases; bases with no gene match: 2. CDR3 length: 15 amino acids. The germline V gene has CDR1 SGHDT and CDR2 YYEEEE. Method: immunoSEQ multiplex PCR; TCRdb's copy keeps in-frame clones and lacks some. The repertoire consists of approximately 250,000 clones, with more than 75% occurring once and the leading ten covering about 8.6%. This sequence was found in a man in his forties with active or convalescent COVID-19. Sequenced material: peripheral blood. The chain carries TRBV5-6 and TRBJ2-2; 13 bases align to TRBD2. CDR3 sequence: CASSQLAGGTGELFF. DNA of the CDR3: TGTGCCAGCAGCCAACTAGCGGGAGGGACCGGGGAGCTGTTTTTT.